Presented here are 15 T cell receptor beta chains from one specimen sequenced in a study of regulatory T cells in long-lasting Graves disease. Described time point: newly diagnosed GD, antithyroid drugs for less than 3 months. The authors made the TCR library using RNA they extracted from PBMCs. Arm-PCR with iRepertoire HTBI primers amplified the CDR3 regions for these TCR beta libraries. TCRdb passed the multiplex PCR reads through MiXCR, listing each CDR3 protein once. The sample consists of more than 450,000 distinct CDR3 sequences, about 12% of them appearing once. This sample also appeared in a second study, on T cells in Graves' hyperthyroidism and ophthalmopathy.

The sequencing used peripheral blood mononuclear cells (PBMCs), collected at new diagnosis, from a patient treated with antithyroid drugs. The receptors originated from a woman aged 25 to 39 with Graves disease.

This clonotype was counted ten times or more. The chain combines TRBV6-1 with TRBJ1-2, with TRBD1 matching over 9 bases. V was pared by 6 bases and J by 5 bases, with 7 bases of the junction left unmatched. Germline V lookup: CDR1 MNHNS, CDR2 SASEGT. The CDR3 has 14 amino acids. The CDR3 bases are TGTGCCAGCAGCCCGGACAGGGGAGGATATGGCTACACCTTC. Its protein product is CASSPDRGGYGYTF.

The chain links TRBV19 to TRBJ2-5; 9 bases match TRBD2. Germline CDR1 LNHDA, CDR2 SQIVND (reference sequence). The V segment lost 2 bases and the J segment 4 bases; nucleotides outside the gene matches: 8. The CDR3 sequence is 16 residues long. The CDR3 nucleotides read TGTGCCAGTAGTATATCGGCGGGAGGGCCGGGAGAGACCCAGTACTTC. Encoded protein: CASSISAGGPGETQYF.

The rearrangement links TRBV5-4 to TRBJ2-5; unclear D gene. Germline CDR1 is SGHNT and CDR2 is YYREEE (reference sequence). The V end was cut by 0 bases, the J end by 7 bases, with 13 bases between. This CDR3 contains 14 residues. CDR3 sequence: CASSLDFSVGTQYF. CDR3 DNA sequence: TGTGCCAGCAGCTTGGACTTCTCGGTGGGGACCCAGTACTTC.

The sample holds many counts of this clonotype. The chain employs TRBV20-1 and TRBJ1-4; tentatively, D is TRBD1 (6 bases). V was trimmed by 2 bases and J by 1 base, leaving 17 bases between them. The CDR3 runs to 17 residues. Germline V gene sequence: CDR1 DFQATT, CDR2 SNEGSKA (reference sequence). The CDR3 is CSARLGQGWLTNEKLFF. DNA of the CDR3: TGCAGTGCTAGACTGGGCCAGGGGTGGTTAACTAATGAAAAACTGTTTTTT.

The V and J genes are TRBV14 and TRBJ1-4; 7 bases agree with TRBD1. Germline loops: CDR1 SGHDN, CDR2 FVKESK. The V and J ends lost 3 bases and 0 bases, in that order; junction bases with no gene match: 1. This CDR3 is built from 15 residues. The CDR3 spells CASSQGTATNEKLFF. In DNA, the CDR3 is TGTGCCAGCAGCCAGGGGACAGCAACTAATGAAAAACTGTTTTTT.

This clonotype was observed at least ten times. The J gene is TRBJ2-5, the V gene TRBV2; D unresolved. Trimming took 2 bases from V and 5 from J, leaving 15 bases between them. The CDR3 loop spans 15 amino acids. CDR1 is SNHLY, CDR2 FYNNEI, per germline. In DNA form, the CDR3 reads TGTGCCAGCAGTGAACAGGCGCCAGGAATGGAGACCCAGTACTTC. This encodes CASSEQAPGMETQYF.

In its sample, this clonotype was seen many times. V usage is TRBV7-9 and J usage is TRBJ2-1; D tentatively fits TRBD1 or TRBD2 (5 bases each). V gave up 3 bases and J gave up 5 bases, with 8 bases separating them. The CDR3 extends over 13 amino acids. Germline V gene lookup returns CDR1 SEHNR and CDR2 FQNEAQ (reference sequence). CDR3 sequence reads: CASSFGGNNEQFF. CDR3 nucleotide sequence: TGTGCCAGCAGCTTTGGGGGAAACAATGAGCAGTTCTTC.

Ten or more counts support this clonotype. The V gene is TRBV20-1, the J gene TRBJ2-1; tentative D call: TRBD1 (6 bases). V lost 1 base, J lost 0 bases, and 16 bases lay in between. Germline CDR1 is DFQATT and CDR2 is SNEGSKA (reference sequence). The CDR3 runs to 17 residues. CDR3 coding DNA: TGCAGTGCTAGAGCTGACTCGGACAGTAGCTCCTACAATGAGCAGTTCTTC. Its protein product is CSARADSDSSSYNEQFF.

This clonotype came up once. This chain connects TRBV30 to TRBJ2-1, with D possibly TRBD2 on 6 matching bases. Between the trimmed V and J ends, which lost 8 bases and 2 bases, there was a span of 16 bases. The CDR3 sequence is 14 residues long. CDR1 is GTSNPN, CDR2 SVGIG, per germline (reference sequence). CDR3 amino acids: CAATGTGAYNEQFF. CDR3 bases: TGTGCCGCAACCGGGACTGGGGCCTACAATGAGCAGTTCTTC.

Ten or more counts support this clonotype. V is TRBV19 and J is TRBJ2-7; 7 bases fit TRBD1. V was pared by 5 bases and J by 7 bases, with 14 bases of the junction left unmatched. Germline V gene data show CDR1 as LNHDA and CDR2 as SQIVND (reference sequence). The CDR3 is made up of 15 amino acids. CDR3 region: CASSVRRDRSQEQYF. The CDR3 DNA sequence: TGTGCCAGTAGTGTCCGCCGGGACAGAAGCCAAGAGCAGTACTTC.

V and J are TRBV27 and TRBJ2-5; D might be TRBD2 (6 bases). The J call may be incorrect, as the DNA end agrees better with TRBJ2-1. The CDR3 contains 16 residues. Germline loops: CDR1 MNHEY, CDR2 SMNVEV (reference sequence). CDR3: CASRPLGREYYNEQFF. The CDR3 DNA sequence: TGTGCCAGCAGGCCTCTGGGACGGGAGTATTACAATGAGCAGTTCTTC.

Comment on this clonotype: With a much larger clone just one base away, this may be a read error. The chain has TRBV11-2 and TRBJ2-1; weak D call: TRBD2 (6 bases). CDR1 is SGHAT, CDR2 FQNNGV, per germline. CDR3 length equals 20 residues. DNA of the CDR3: TGTGCCACCAGCTTATCTCTCGAATACGGACGGGAGAGCTCCTACAATGAGCAGTTCTTC. This encodes CATSLSLEYGRESSYNEQFF.

At least ten counts were recorded for this clonotype. This chain uses TRBV9 with TRBJ1-6; D is uncertain. The CDR3 is made up of 16 amino acids. Germline CDR1 is SGDLS and CDR2 is YYNGEE. Trimming removed 2 bases from V and 1 base from J, with 10 bases in between. Here the CDR3 DNA reads TGTGCCAGCAGCGTCGGAGGGTCGTCCTATAATTCACCCCTCCACTTT. This sequence encodes CASSVGGSSYNSPLHF.

This clonotype was counted a few times. The chain is built from TRBV13 and TRBJ1-2; 7 nucleotides match TRBD1. Germline values: CDR1 PRHDT, CDR2 FYEKMQ (reference sequence). The CDR3 runs 14 residues. The V segment lost 5 bases and the J segment 5 bases; nucleotides outside the gene matches: 8. The CDR3 is CASSLPGQRYGYTF. DNA of the CDR3: TGTGCCAGCAGCCTCCCGGGACAGAGATATGGCTACACCTTC.

This clonotype was counted a few times. A read error may be the cause here, since a much bigger clone is one base away. The CDR3 protein is CSVARAPTGNTIYF. The CDR3 DNA reads TGCAGCGTCGCCCGGGCCCCCACTGGAAACACCATATATTTT. The chain carries TRBV29-1 and TRBJ1-3; D call uncertain. In germline, CDR1 is SQVTM, CDR2 ANQGSEA. CDR3 length equals 14 residues. Trimming shortened V by 6 bases and J by 2 bases, and 14 bases separated the two germline ends.